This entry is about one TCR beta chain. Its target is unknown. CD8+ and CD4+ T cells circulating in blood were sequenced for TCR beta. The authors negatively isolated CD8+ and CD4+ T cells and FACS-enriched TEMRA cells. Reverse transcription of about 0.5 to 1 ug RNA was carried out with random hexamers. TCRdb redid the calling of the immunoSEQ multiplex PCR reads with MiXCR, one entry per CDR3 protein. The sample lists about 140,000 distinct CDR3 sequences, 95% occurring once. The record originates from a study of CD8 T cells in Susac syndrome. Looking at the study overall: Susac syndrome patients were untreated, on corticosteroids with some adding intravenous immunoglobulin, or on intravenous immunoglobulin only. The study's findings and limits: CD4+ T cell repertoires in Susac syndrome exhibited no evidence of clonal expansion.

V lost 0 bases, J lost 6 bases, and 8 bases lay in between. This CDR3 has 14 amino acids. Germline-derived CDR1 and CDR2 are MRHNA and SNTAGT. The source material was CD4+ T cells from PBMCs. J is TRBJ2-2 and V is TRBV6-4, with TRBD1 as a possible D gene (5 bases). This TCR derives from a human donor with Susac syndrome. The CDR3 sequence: CASSDSTAPGELFF. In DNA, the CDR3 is TGTGCCAGCAGTGACTCGACAGCACCCGGGGAGCTGTTTTTT.